This T cell receptor (beta chain) was recovered during a study of blood T cells in healthy people across ages. Trimming took 2 bases from V and 7 from J; bases not matched to a gene: 10. The germline V gene encodes CDR1 MRHNA and CDR2 SNTAGT. This CDR3 is 16 amino acids long. The use of a sample-barcoded 5' primer and a J-beta primer mix characterized a second PCR of roughly 6 to 11 cycles. One entry per CDR3 protein, called by TCRdb with MiXCR from the 5' RACE reads. The table lists fewer than 800,000 distinct CDR3 sequences, 32% of them singletons. This clonotype occurred many times. The rearrangement joins TRBV6-4 to TRBJ2-1; 8 bases agree with TRBD2. The TCR comes from a woman aged 80 or over in good health. Sequencing was done on a sample of blood. The CDR3 spells CASSDGSGGGPNEQFF. The DNA of the CDR3 is TGTGCCAGCAGTGACGGATCCGGGGGGGGTCCGAATGAGCAGTTCTTC.